Below, 8 T cell receptor beta chains from the same sample are listed, as sequenced in a study of T cells in Graves' hyperthyroidism and ophthalmopathy. The TCR beta CDR3 regions underwent amplification using RNA transcripts as the source. In the first-round RT-PCR of the TCR CDR3, the HTBI primer set was used. TCRdb re-called the multiplex PCR reads with MiXCR, one entry per CDR3 protein. This table holds approximately 520,000 distinct CDR3 sequences, approximately 25% found once. Sequencing was carried out using blood. The receptor set was obtained from a woman in her 30s with Graves' ophthalmopathy.

The chain employs TRBV6-1 and TRBJ2-5, with a possible D match to TRBD1 (6 bases). V lost 2 bases, J lost 4 bases, and 23 bases lay in between. CDR3 length: 18 amino acids. Germline CDR1 is MNHNS and CDR2 is SASEGT. This chain's CDR3 is CASSELTLQGTARETQYF. The DNA of the CDR3 is TGTGCCAGCAGTGAATTAACTCTGCAGGGGACGGCAAGAGAGACCCAGTACTTC.

This clonotype was seen many times. The chain couples TRBV11-3 to TRBJ1-1; maybe TRBD1 (6 bases). With 2 bases removed from V and 1 base from J, the gap between germline ends came to 14 bases. The germline gives CDR1 SGHNT, CDR2 YENEEA. This CDR3 region has 16 residues. In DNA, the CDR3 is TGTGCCAGCAGCTTAACCCTGACAGGCTCGAACACTGAAGCTTTCTTT. Translation: CASSLTLTGSNTEAFF.

This clonotype has only a few counts. V gene TRBV7-9 combines with J gene TRBJ2-7; D perhaps matches TRBD1 (6 bases). CDR3 size: 14 residues. CDR1 is SEHNR and CDR2 is FQNEAQ in the germline V gene (reference sequence). The germline V and J ends were trimmed by 1 base and 5 bases, with 12 bases remaining between them. CDR3 DNA sequence: TGTGCCAGCAGCTTAGTACAGGGTGTCAACGAGCAGTACTTC. It is translated as CASSLVQGVNEQYF.

The genes are TRBV30 and TRBJ1-2; 8 nucleotides agree with TRBD1. Germline V gene lookup returns CDR1 GTSNPN and CDR2 SVGIG (reference sequence). Unmatched junction bases numbered 6, after V lost 3 bases and J lost 6 bases. This CDR3 region has 13 residues. CDR3 bases: TGTGCCTGGAGCAGGGGGCCCGGGAATGGCTACACCTTC. This translates into CAWSRGPGNGYTF.

This clonotype has just a few counts. V gene TRBV7-2 combines with J gene TRBJ2-5, with 10 positions matching TRBD2. Losses at the gene ends were 5 bases for V and 5 bases for J; bases not matched to a gene: 8. Per the germline V gene, CDR1 is SGHTA and CDR2 is FQGNSA. There are 15 residues in the CDR3. CDR3 sequence: CASSIGTSVRETQYF. Written as DNA, the CDR3 is TGTGCCAGCAGCATAGGGACTAGCGTGCGGGAGACCCAGTACTTC.

In this sample, this clonotype turned up many times. This chain uses TRBV6-5 with TRBJ1-2, with D hard to call. Looked up from germline, CDR1 is MNHEY and CDR2 is SVGAGI. The CDR3 loop spans 15 amino acids. Trimming removed 0 bases at V and 2 bases at J, with 10 bases between. CDR3 sequence reads: CASSYSRTANYGYTF. CDR3 DNA sequence: TGTGCCAGCAGTTACTCCCGGACGGCAAACTATGGCTACACCTTC.

Only a few counts were recorded for this clonotype. This chain uses TRBV6-2 or TRBV6-3 with TRBJ2-2; D might be TRBD2 (6 bases). Germline V lookup: CDR1 MNHEY, CDR2 SVGEGT. This CDR3 region has 17 residues. V lost 4 bases, J lost 5 bases, and 20 bases lay in between. The CDR3, as DNA: TGTGCCAGCAGTTTCGGAGGGCCTCCTAGTAGGACCGGGGAGCTGTTTTTT. Protein sequence: CASSFGGPPSRTGELFF.

This clonotype was seen many times. This chain connects TRBV9 to TRBJ2-5; a possible D gene is TRBD2 (6 bases). CDR3 length: 15 residues. CDR1 SGDLS and CDR2 YYNGEE come from the germline V gene. The V and J ends lost 3 bases and 5 bases respectively, with 17 bases between them. In nucleotides, the CDR3 is TGTGCCAGCAGCGGAGGAGGGCTTGTGGGGGAGACCCAGTACTTC. Translation gives CASSGGGLVGETQYF. Together with reference TRBV9 and TRBJ2-5, the CDR3 gives the full variable domain: DSGVTQTPKHLITATGQRVTLRCSPRSGDLSVYWYQQSLDQGLQFLIQYYNGEERAKGNILERFSAQQFPDLHSELNLSSLELGDSALYFCASSGGGLVGETQYFGPGTRLLVL.